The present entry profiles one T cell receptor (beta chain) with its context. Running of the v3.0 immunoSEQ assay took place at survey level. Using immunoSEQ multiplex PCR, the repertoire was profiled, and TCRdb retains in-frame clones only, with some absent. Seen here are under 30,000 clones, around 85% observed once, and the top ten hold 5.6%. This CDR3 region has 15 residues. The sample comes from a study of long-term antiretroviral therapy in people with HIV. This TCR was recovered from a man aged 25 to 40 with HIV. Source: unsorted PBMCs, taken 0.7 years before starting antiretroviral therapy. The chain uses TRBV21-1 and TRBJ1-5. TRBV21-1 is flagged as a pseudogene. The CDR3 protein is CASSNGRSRNQPQHF. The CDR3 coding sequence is TGTGCCAGCAGCAATGGGAGGTCCCGCAATCAGCCCCAGCATTTT.